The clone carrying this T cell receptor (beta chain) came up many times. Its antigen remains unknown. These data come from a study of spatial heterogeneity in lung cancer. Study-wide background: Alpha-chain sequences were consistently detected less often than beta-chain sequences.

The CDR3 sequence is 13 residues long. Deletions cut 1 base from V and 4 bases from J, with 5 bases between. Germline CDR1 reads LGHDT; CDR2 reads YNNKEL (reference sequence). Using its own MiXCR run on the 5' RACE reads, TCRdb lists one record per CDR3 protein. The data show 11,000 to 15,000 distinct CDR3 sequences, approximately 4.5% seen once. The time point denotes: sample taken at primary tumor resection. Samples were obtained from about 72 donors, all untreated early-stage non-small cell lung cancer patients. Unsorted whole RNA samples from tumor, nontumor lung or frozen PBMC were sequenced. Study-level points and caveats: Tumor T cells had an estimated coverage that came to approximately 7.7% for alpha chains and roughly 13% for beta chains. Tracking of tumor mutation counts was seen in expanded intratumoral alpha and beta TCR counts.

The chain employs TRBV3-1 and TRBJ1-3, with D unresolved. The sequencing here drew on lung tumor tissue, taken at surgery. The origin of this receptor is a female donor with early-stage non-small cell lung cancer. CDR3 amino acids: CASSQVEGNTIYF. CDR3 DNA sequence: TGTGCCAGCAGCCAAGTAGAGGGAAACACCATATATTTT. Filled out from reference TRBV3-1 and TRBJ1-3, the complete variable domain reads DTAVSQTPKYLVTQMGNDKSIKCEQNLGHDTMYWYKQDSKKFLKIMFSYNNKELIINETVPNRFSPKSPDKAHLNLHINSLELGDSAVYFCASSQVEGNTIYFGEGSWLTVV.